This T cell receptor beta chain was captured by sequencing in a study of control samples from healthy donors and cancer patients. The protocol was immunoSEQ multiplex PCR, while the TCRdb copy is restricted to in-frame clones and leaves out a portion. The sample shows 160,000 or so clones, approximately 96% of them seen only once. Trimming took off 2 bases at V and 5 bases at J, with 21 bases between the two ends. The germline V gene encodes CDR1 MNHEY and CDR2 SMNVEV (reference sequence). The CDR3 is 17 residues long. The specimen sequenced was blood. This receptor was taken from a woman under 40 in good health. V is TRBV27 and J is TRBJ1-1; no clear D gene. This CDR3 is CASSLVVPSDWGTEAFF. The CDR3 DNA reads as TGTGCCAGCAGTTTAGTCGTCCCCAGCGACTGGGGAACTGAAGCTTTCTTT.